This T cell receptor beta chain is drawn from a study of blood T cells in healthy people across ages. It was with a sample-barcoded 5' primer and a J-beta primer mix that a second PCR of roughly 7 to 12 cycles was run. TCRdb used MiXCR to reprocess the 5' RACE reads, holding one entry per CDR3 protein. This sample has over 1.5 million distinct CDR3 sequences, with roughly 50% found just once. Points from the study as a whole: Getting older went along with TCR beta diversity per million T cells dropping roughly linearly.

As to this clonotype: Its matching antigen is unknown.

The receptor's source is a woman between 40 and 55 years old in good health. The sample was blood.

The DNA for the CDR3 is TGTGCCAGCAGCTTAGGCTCAGGGACGGATTCACCCCTCCACTTT. Residues: CASSLGSGTDSPLHF. V usage is TRBV7-2 and J usage is TRBJ1-6, with D perhaps matching TRBD1 (5 bases). Trimming stripped 1 base from V and 8 bases from J, with 12 bases between. CDR1 is SGHTA, CDR2 FQGNSA, per germline. The length of the CDR3 is 15 residues.